This is a list of T cell receptor beta chains from one sample in a study of CD4 T cells in relation to SARS-CoV-2 and coronaviruses. The repertoire was sequenced with immunoSEQ multiplex PCR; TCRdb's copy has only in-frame clones and lacks some. The sample lists tens of thousands of clones; around 89% were seen once. Sequences were obtained from memory CD4+ T cells from PBMCs. These receptors all stem from an adult with COVID-19. Both conserved end residues are trimmed from each CDR3. D genes are given only for firm matches.

>TRBJ2-7|.|TRBV3-1/TRBV3-2
ASSQDLGGSRPYEQY
>TRBJ1-6|.|TRBV11-2
ASSPQTTGNSPLH
>TRBJ1-3|TRBD1|TRBV5-6
ASSLDRGGGNTIY
>TRBJ2-1|TRBD2|TRBV11-2
ASSLAIAGASYNEQF
>TRBJ2-7|.|TRBV19
ASLAGPPYEQY
>TRBJ2-6|.|TRBV27
ASSLSSQKVFSGANVLT
>TRBJ2-1|TRBD2|TRBV7-3
ASSLLAGITYNEQF
>TRBJ2-2|TRBD2|TRBV5-4
ASSLGGGGTGELF
>TRBJ2-1|.|TRBV3-1/TRBV3-2
ASSQDVRGLKQF
>TRBJ1-5|.|TRBV2
AGKGDRGQPQH
>TRBJ2-7|.|TRBV30
AWRPDTRSYEQY
>TRBJ2-1|TRBD2|TRBV9
ASSGGGDRQF
>TRBJ2-5|.|TRBV12-3/TRBV12-4
ASSSSGETQY
>TRBJ2-1|.|TRBV12-3/TRBV12-4
ASSFTISNEQF
>TRBJ2-2|TRBD2|TRBV5-5
ASSLAGTSGYTGELF
>TRBJ2-3|TRBD1|TRBV19
ASRITGAVGTDTQY
>TRBJ2-1|.|TRBV7-2
ASSLDMRSYNEQF
>TRBJ1-6|TRBD1|TRBV6-6
ASSYATGGSPLH
>TRBJ2-3|TRBD2|TRBV6-5
ASSPLAGGLGTQY
>TRBJ2-6|.|TRBV3-1/TRBV3-2
ASSPQVRISGANVLT
>TRBJ1-1|.|TRBV7-9
ASSSREAF
>TRBJ1-2|TRBD1|TRBV6-1
ASREPGQAGANYGYT
>TRBJ1-6|.|TRBV5-6
ASSLVQVFDSPLH
>TRBJ1-2|TRBD1|TRBV28
ASSSGGWYGYT
>TRBJ2-2|TRBD1|TRBV11-3
ASSPGQGAGRGYTGELF
>TRBJ1-2|.|TRBV15
ATTKTRNYGYT
>TRBJ2-5|TRBD2|TRBV5-5
ASSLEGLAGETQY
>TRBJ2-7|TRBD1|TRBV5-1
ASSWTGTGSDEQY
>TRBJ1-2|.|TRBV4-1
ASSQEWSSGMSYGYT
>TRBJ1-1|.|TRBV7-2
ASSLGSWGKEAF
>TRBJ1-1|.|TRBV11-2
ASSFDTNTEAF
>TRBJ1-3|.|TRBV20-1
SAPSGNTIY
>TRBJ1-1|.|TRBV18
ASSYSGSRDIEAF
>TRBJ2-5|.|TRBV3-1/TRBV3-2
ASSPRDSQETQY
>TRBJ1-5|.|TRBV3-1/TRBV3-2
ASSLGGSLQPQH
>TRBJ1-1|.|TRBV3-1/TRBV3-2
ASSQEVRGGEAF
>TRBJ2-3|TRBD2|TRBV11-2
ASSLPGLAADTQY
>TRBJ1-3|.|TRBV10-3
AISESGQSSGNTIY
>TRBJ2-1|.|TRBV7-3
ASSLSVFSYNEQF
>TRBJ1-3|.|TRBV5-8
ASSFLRPGNTIY
>TRBJ1-2|.|TRBV19
ASRVGQSQFYGYT
>TRBJ2-1|.|TRBV7-2
ASSLPPSNEQF
>TRBJ2-3|.|TRBV27
ASSRSTDTQY
>TRBJ2-3|TRBD2|TRBV6-5
ASSYRTSGGTDTQY
>TRBJ1-1|.|TRBV7-9
ASSKIKGMNTEAF
>TRBJ1-2|.|TRBV3-1/TRBV3-2
ASSQDPVNYGYT
>TRBJ2-7|TRBD1|TRBV7-6
ASNPGTGPYEQY
>TRBJ2-1|TRBD2|TRBV10-2
ASRHSGGINEQF
>TRBJ2-1|.|TRBV6-6
ASSGEYNEQF
>TRBJ1-3|.|TRBV15
ATSRDRVLSGNTIY
>TRBJ2-2|.|TRBV29-1
STGGAGTGELF
>TRBJ2-1|.|TRBV19
ASSPRTGTSSYNEQF
>TRBJ2-3|TRBD1|TRBV10-2
ASRQNTGTGQGATDTQY
>TRBJ1-1|TRBD1|TRBV5-3
ARSFPSDRETTGTEAF
>TRBJ2-3|TRBD2|TRBV27
ASSLVPGLAGATDTQY
>TRBJ2-4|.|TRBV10-3
AISESGRPNIQY
>TRBJ1-1|.|TRBV6-5
ASSRDGYTEAF